This T cell receptor beta chain derives from a study of T cell responses to AZD1222 COVID-19 vaccine. Study results and caveats: Clonal diversity may have been underestimated, and the donors were mostly white British, with more females than males.

CDR1 SGDLS and CDR2 YYNGEE come from the germline V gene. The CDR3 contains 14 residues. V was pared by 0 bases and J by 4 bases, with 8 bases between. In its sample, this clone was seen once. Its antigen is not known. The method was immunoSEQ multiplex PCR; TCRdb's version includes in-frame clones alone and lacks a portion of them. Of 100,000 to 130,000 clones listed, 87% are singletons. This sequence originates from an adult who received the AZD1222 COVID-19 vaccine. The material sequenced was peripheral blood, taken 28 days after the second AZD1222 dose. The chain joins TRBV9 to TRBJ1-3; D gene unclear. CDR3 DNA sequence: TGTGCCAGCAGCGTAGATCCGGCCGGAAACACCATATATTTT. Its protein is CASSVDPAGNTIYF.